The clone carrying this TCR beta chain was found a few times. The sample belongs to a study of beta chain features in type 1 diabetes. The investigators reverse transcribed all of the isolated RNA, so they sequenced expressed TCRB transcripts. Assay: immunoSEQ multiplex PCR; the TCRdb copy retains only in-frame clones and omits some. Here the sample spans around 160,000 clones, roughly 53% being singletons. Trimming removed 3 bases from V and 4 bases from J; junction bases left unmatched: 1. Germline CDR1 reads KGHSH; CDR2 reads LQKENI. This CDR3 is built from 13 residues. The sequence came from a young man in good health. Material: Tregs from blood. The rearrangement links TRBV18 to TRBJ1-1; 8 bases line up with TRBD1. The CDR3: CASSPDRVTEAFF. In DNA form, the CDR3 reads TGTGCCAGCTCACCGGACAGGGTCACTGAAGCTTTCTTT.